Reported below is one T cell receptor beta chain. No antigen is known for it. Base-call qualities are not available, and no considerably larger clone is one nucleotide away. This entry belongs to a study of shared clonotypes between healthy human individuals (dated by TCRdb to the early 2020s). Regarding the complete study: Three men and a couple of women, aged 18 to 49 years, made up the cohort. For each donor, three plates each were used for CD4 naive and CD4 memory, two plates were used for CD8 naive, and one plate was used for CD8 memory. Blood TCR repertoires of several healthy adults were deeply sequenced to estimate repertoire size and the extent of clonotype sharing between individuals. Libraries were prepared and TCR repertoires were sequenced by different laboratories using diverse techniques, in order to increase sequencing depth and limit assay-specific biases. Between about 0.8 and 9 billion PBMCs per donor were obtained by leukapheresis. Study-wide conclusions, independent of this receptor: Clonotypes shared by all four sorted-subset donors showed higher generation probabilities than non-shared clonotypes. Sampling was restricted to blood, and TCR repertoires in tissue are likely to differ from TCR repertoires in blood. Pairwise subsampling led to the expectation that sequencing depth would affect the degree of clonotype sharing among donors. Naive subsets generally had larger estimated clonotype richness than memory subsets. Because the study included a small number of donors, the genetic and exposure-history diversity represented was limited. Even with the large sequencing depth, rarefaction of the sorted-subset datasets indicated that sequencing was incomplete. Approximately 5% of naive CD4, 3.5% of naive CD8, roughly 2.5% of memory CD4, and 0.4% of memory CD8 clonotypes were shared across several donors.

Using the deep immunoSEQ assay, multiplex PCR amplified TCR CDR3 regions from genomic DNA. Genomic DNA extracted from each cell subset was distributed evenly over all wells of several immunoSEQ 96-well plates, and each plate served as one replicate. Each replicate PCR for sorted subsets received 200 ng genomic DNA, equal to around 32,000 T cell genomes. Purified libraries were measured with a Qubit 3.0 fluorometer, size-checked on a Bioanalyzer 2100, and measured again with the KAPA Library Quantification kit. Every immunoSEQ 96-well plate was sequenced on a dedicated single-read 150-cycle Illumina NextSeq 550 flow cell. From the authors' description of their analysis: The immunoSEQ output contained only junctional sequences without quality scores, so filtering could not match that applied to full-length reads. To assign V/J genes and CDR3, sequences were annotated against IMGT germline references using PyIR, a Python wrapper for IgBLAST v1.9. Reads were removed for weak V/J assignments (E-value above 1e-6), missing CDR3, stop codons, out-of-frame junctions, or ambiguous translated residues. V3J clonotypes were defined by identical inferred V gene, J gene, and CDR3 amino acid sequence. The percentage overlap between two repertoires was calculated by dividing the number of shared unique clonotypes by the size of the smaller repertoire. Three approaches were used to assess repertoire richness: RTK rarefaction, the Chao1 estimator, and Recon v2.1 estimates of unobserved clonotypes. Generation probabilities for all TCRbeta clonotypes obtained by the gDNA method from several donors were computed using OLGA. Held by TCRdb, this immuneACCESS table contains in-frame sequences only and omits some clones. Under half of the omission traces to an unresolved V gene where checked; the cause of the rest is unknown. The V and J calls and clone size were taken over from that table, and D and trimming were inferred from the DNA. Across this sample there are about 700,000 clones, with around 67% seen only once. 1.7% of the sample is in the top ten clones.

From a lookup of the germline V gene (reference sequence), CDR1 and CDR2 are LNHNV and YYDKDF. V and J lose 0 bases and 4 bases, and a span of 13 bases separates them. The CDR3 contains 15 residues, cysteine and phenylalanine counted. Of the read, only the CDR3 DNA is kept; its 45 bases are in frame from base 1. The donors were healthy, HIV-negative adults with no recently reported acute infections or vaccinations. All donors were Caucasian adults living in Nashville, Tennessee, USA. CD4+ T cells were enriched by magnetic negative selection, after which naive cells were positively selected on CD45RA and the negative fraction was taken as the memory subset. Blood was obtained by leukapheresis, after which PBMCs were separated by Ficoll-Histopaque density gradient centrifugation and cryopreserved in liquid nitrogen vapor phase. Analytical flow cytometry was used to check the purity and quantity of every magnetically sorted T cell population. Each sorted fraction had its genomic DNA isolated and then quantified by UV absorbance on a Nanodrop 2000c.

The chain employs TRBV15 and TRBJ2-7; the D gene cannot be resolved reliably. Material for sequencing was memory CD4+ T cells sorted from blood. The sample's cell subset or site label is to be understood as: CD45RA-negative fraction. This sequence was found in a woman in her 30s in good health. The CDR3 amino acid sequence is: CATSRDLPGAYEQYF. The DNA sequence is TGTGCCACCAGCAGAGATCTTCCAGGAGCATACGAGCAGTACTTC. Full variable domain (CDR3 extended with the reference TRBV15 and TRBJ2-7 proteins): DAMVIQNPRYQVTQFGKPVTLSCSQTLNHNVMYWYQQKSSQAPKLLFHYYDKDFNNEADTPDNFQSRRPNTSFCFLDIRSPGLGDTAMYLCATSRDLPGAYEQYFGPGTRLTVT.